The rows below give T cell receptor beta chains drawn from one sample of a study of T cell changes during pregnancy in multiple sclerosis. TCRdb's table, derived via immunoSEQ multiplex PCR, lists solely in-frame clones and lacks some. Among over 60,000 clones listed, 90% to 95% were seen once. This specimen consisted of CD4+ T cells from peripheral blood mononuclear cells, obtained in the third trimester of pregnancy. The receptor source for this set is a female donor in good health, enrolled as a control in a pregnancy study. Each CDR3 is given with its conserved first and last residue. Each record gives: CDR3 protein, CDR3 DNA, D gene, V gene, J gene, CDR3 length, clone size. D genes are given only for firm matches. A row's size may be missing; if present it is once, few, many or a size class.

CDR3aa: CASSLFGEDTQYF; CDR3nt: TGTGCCAGCAGCTTGTTCGGGGAGGATACGCAGTATTTT; d_gene: .; v_gene: TRBV5-6; j_gene: TRBJ2-3; len: 13; abundance: .
CDR3aa: CASSFSAGGLNSPLHF; CDR3nt: TGTGCCAGCAGTTTCAGCGCAGGGGGTTTAAATTCACCCCTCCACTTT; d_gene: TRBD1; v_gene: TRBV6-5; j_gene: TRBJ1-6; len: 16; abundance: .
CDR3aa: CASRFLAGSKETQYF; CDR3nt: TGTGCCAGCAGGTTCCTGGCAGGCTCGAAAGAGACCCAGTACTTC; d_gene: .; v_gene: TRBV27; j_gene: TRBJ2-5; len: 15; abundance: .
CDR3aa: CASTWPGGGIYEQYF; CDR3nt: TGTGCCAGCACTTGGCCGGGCGGGGGGATCTACGAGCAGTACTTC; d_gene: TRBD2; v_gene: TRBV27; j_gene: TRBJ2-7; len: 15; abundance: .
CDR3aa: CASSLGQANYGYTF; CDR3nt: TGCGCCAGCAGCTTAGGACAGGCTAACTATGGCTACACCTTC; d_gene: TRBD1; v_gene: TRBV5-1; j_gene: TRBJ1-2; len: 14; abundance: .
CDR3aa: CASSLTGLGETQYF; CDR3nt: TGTGCCAGCTCCTTGACAGGGTTGGGAGAGACCCAGTACTTC; d_gene: TRBD1; v_gene: TRBV18; j_gene: TRBJ2-5; len: 14; abundance: .
CDR3aa: CASDQGLNTEAFF; CDR3nt: TGTGCCTCAGACCAGGGGCTGAACACTGAAGCTTTCTTT; d_gene: .; v_gene: TRBV7-9; j_gene: TRBJ1-1; len: 13; abundance: few
CDR3aa: CASSPTTGGSSNYGYTF; CDR3nt: TGTGCCAGCTCACCGACAACGGGGGGCAGCTCTAACTATGGCTACACCTTC; d_gene: .; v_gene: TRBV18; j_gene: TRBJ1-2; len: 17; abundance: .
CDR3aa: CAWSRARGTEAFF; CDR3nt: TGTGCCTGGAGTCGGGCACGGGGCACTGAAGCTTTCTTT; d_gene: .; v_gene: TRBV30; j_gene: TRBJ1-1; len: 13; abundance: .
CDR3aa: CASSSVTGNTEAFF; CDR3nt: TGCGCCAGCAGCTCAGTGACAGGGAACACTGAAGCTTTCTTT; d_gene: .; v_gene: TRBV5-1; j_gene: TRBJ1-1; len: 14; abundance: .
CDR3aa: CASSWGTSGGKETQYF; CDR3nt: TGCGCCAGCAGCTGGGGGACTAGCGGGGGTAAAGAGACCCAGTACTTC; d_gene: TRBD2; v_gene: TRBV5-1; j_gene: TRBJ2-5; len: 16; abundance: .
CDR3aa: CASSTFSSYNSPLHF; CDR3nt: TGTGCCAGCAGCACCTTTAGCTCCTATAATTCACCCCTCCACTTT; d_gene: .; v_gene: TRBV7-2; j_gene: TRBJ1-6; len: 15; abundance: .
CDR3aa: CASSLAPGDSTEAFF; CDR3nt: TGCGCCAGCAGCTTGGCCCCAGGGGATAGCACTGAAGCTTTCTTT; d_gene: .; v_gene: TRBV5-1; j_gene: TRBJ1-1; len: 15; abundance: once
CDR3aa: CASILGTGPNTGELFF; CDR3nt: TGTGCCAGCATCTTAGGGACAGGGCCGAACACCGGGGAGCTGTTTTTT; d_gene: TRBD1; v_gene: TRBV5-4; j_gene: TRBJ2-2; len: 16; abundance: .
CDR3aa: CASSSKPSELNYGYTF; CDR3nt: TGCGCCAGCAGCTCAAAGCCCTCTGAACTTAACTATGGCTACACCTTC; d_gene: .; v_gene: TRBV5-1; j_gene: TRBJ1-2; len: 16; abundance: .
CDR3aa: CAWSVQLEAFF; CDR3nt: TGTGCCTGGAGTGTACAGCTTGAAGCTTTCTTT; d_gene: .; v_gene: TRBV30; j_gene: TRBJ1-1; len: 11; abundance: .
CDR3aa: CASNKQGLDNSPLHF; CDR3nt: TGTGCCAGTAATAAACAGGGGCTAGATAATTCACCCCTCCACTTT; d_gene: TRBD1; v_gene: TRBV19; j_gene: TRBJ1-6; len: 15; abundance: .
CDR3aa: CAIRETQRISNTEAFF; CDR3nt: TGTGCCATCAGGGAGACACAGAGAATCTCGAACACTGAAGCTTTCTTT; d_gene: .; v_gene: TRBV10-3; j_gene: TRBJ1-1; len: 16; abundance: .
CDR3aa: CASSSTGVEKLFF; CDR3nt: TGTGCCAGCAGTTCCACAGGGGTTGAAAAACTGTTTTTT; d_gene: TRBD1; v_gene: TRBV6-5; j_gene: TRBJ1-4; len: 13; abundance: .
CDR3aa: CASSQGNSREKLFF; CDR3nt: TGTGCCAGCAGCCAAGGTAACAGTCGTGAAAAACTGTTTTTT; d_gene: .; v_gene: TRBV4-2; j_gene: TRBJ1-4; len: 14; abundance: .
CDR3aa: CASSDVGQGNTEAFF; CDR3nt: TGTGCCAGCAGTGATGTCGGACAGGGAAACACTGAAGCTTTCTTT; d_gene: TRBD1; v_gene: TRBV2; j_gene: TRBJ1-1; len: 15; abundance: .
CDR3aa: CSARDNVLAFF; CDR3nt: TGCAGTGCTAGAGATAATGTTTTAGCTTTCTTT; d_gene: .; v_gene: TRBV20-1; j_gene: TRBJ1-1; len: 11; abundance: .
CDR3aa: CASSLPNSGGQPQHF; CDR3nt: TGTGCCAGCAGTCTCCCTAATTCCGGTGGTCAGCCCCAGCATTTT; d_gene: .; v_gene: TRBV5-5; j_gene: TRBJ1-5; len: 15; abundance: .
CDR3aa: CASKHGLSRPDTQYF; CDR3nt: TGTGCCAGCAAACACGGACTTTCGCGACCAGATACGCAGTATTTT; d_gene: .; v_gene: TRBV6-5; j_gene: TRBJ2-3; len: 15; abundance: .
CDR3aa: CASSVQMNTEAFF; CDR3nt: TGTGCCAGCAGCGTCCAAATGAACACTGAAGCTTTCTTT; d_gene: .; v_gene: TRBV9; j_gene: TRBJ1-1; len: 13; abundance: .
CDR3aa: CASSQSGQGDSYEQYF; CDR3nt: TGTGCCAGCAGCCAGAGCGGACAGGGTGATTCCTACGAGCAGTACTTC; d_gene: TRBD1; v_gene: TRBV4-2; j_gene: TRBJ2-7; len: 16; abundance: .
CDR3aa: CASSPDRVDTQYF; CDR3nt: TGTGCCAGCAGCCCGGACAGGGTTGATACGCAGTATTTT; d_gene: TRBD1; v_gene: TRBV5-5; j_gene: TRBJ2-3; len: 13; abundance: .
CDR3aa: CASSRPDRGSSYEQYF; CDR3nt: TGTGCCAGCAGCCGCCCCGACAGGGGGAGCTCCTACGAGCAGTACTTC; d_gene: TRBD1; v_gene: TRBV11-2; j_gene: TRBJ2-7; len: 16; abundance: .
CDR3aa: CASSLGGQGALSNYGYTF; CDR3nt: TGTGCCAGCAGCTTGGGAGGGCAGGGGGCCCTTTCTAACTATGGCTACACCTTC; d_gene: TRBD1; v_gene: TRBV5-4; j_gene: TRBJ1-2; len: 18; abundance: .
CDR3aa: CASSYSDPRSGTQYF; CDR3nt: TGTGCCAGCAGTTACTCCGACCCCCGGTCAGGGACCCAGTACTTC; d_gene: .; v_gene: TRBV6-5; j_gene: TRBJ2-5; len: 15; abundance: .
CDR3aa: CAIWGRHGYTF; CDR3nt: TGTGCCATATGGGGGCGACACGGCTACACCTTC; d_gene: .; v_gene: TRBV7-2; j_gene: TRBJ1-2; len: 11; abundance: .
CDR3aa: CASSVALDYNEQFF; CDR3nt: TGTGCCAGCAGCGTAGCCCTAGACTACAATGAGCAGTTCTTC; d_gene: .; v_gene: TRBV9; j_gene: TRBJ2-1; len: 14; abundance: .
CDR3aa: CSAEGLAKNIQYF; CDR3nt: TGCAGCGCGGAAGGACTGGCCAAAAACATTCAGTACTTC; d_gene: .; v_gene: TRBV29-1; j_gene: TRBJ2-4; len: 13; abundance: .
CDR3aa: CAAQTGSSYNEQFF; CDR3nt: TGTGCCGCACAGACAGGGAGCTCCTACAATGAGCAGTTCTTC; d_gene: TRBD1; v_gene: TRBV7-9; j_gene: TRBJ2-1; len: 14; abundance: .